What follows are 10 T cell receptor beta chains derived from one specimen sequenced in a study of blood T cell repertoires in COVID-19. The data were produced by immunoSEQ multiplex PCR, yet TCRdb's version contains in-frame clones alone and is incomplete. The profile shows under 150,000 clones, over 80% of them singletons. The material sequenced was peripheral blood. Source of these receptors: a man between 65 and 85 years old with acute or convalescent COVID-19.

The rearrangement joins TRBV21-1 to TRBJ2-1; the tabulated D call, TRBD2, remains unverified against the DNA. TRBV21-1 is termed a pseudogene. The CDR3 is 18 amino acids. CDR3: CASSNSRGIRGAYNEQFF. The DNA of the CDR3 is TGTGCCAGCAGCAATTCACGGGGGATCCGGGGGGCCTACAATGAGCAGTTCTTC.

The chain carries TRBV11-2 and TRBJ2-2; unclear D gene. CDR3 length equals 13 residues. Trimming shortened V by 0 bases and J by 11 bases, and 10 bases separated the two germline ends. Germline-derived CDR1 and CDR2 are SGHAT and FQNNGV. The CDR3 sequence: CASSLDRRGELFF. CDR3 nucleotides: TGTGCCAGCAGCTTAGATCGCCGCGGCGAGCTGTTTTTT.

The chain is built from TRBV19 and TRBJ2-5, with a weak D call TRBD1 (5 bases). The V gene lost 9 bases and the J gene lost 4 bases, with 9 bases spanning the gap. Per the germline V gene, CDR1 is LNHDA and CDR2 is SQIVND (reference sequence). The CDR3 runs to 11 residues. This chain's CDR3 is CASRRGETQYF. CDR3 in DNA: TGTGCCAGCCGTAGGGGAGAGACCCAGTACTTC.

The CDR3 is CATSDGGAGQSYTF. CDR3 DNA sequence: TGTGCCACCAGTGACGGGGGGGCAGGTCAGAGCTACACCTTC. This rearrangement joins TRBV24-1 to TRBJ1-2; perhaps TRBD1 as D (6 bases). CDR1 is KGHDR, CDR2 SFDVKD, per germline. The CDR3 runs to 14 residues. Deletions cut 4 bases from V and 9 bases from J, with 17 bases between.

The chain couples TRBV18 to TRBJ2-6; no firm D call. Per germline, CDR1 KGHSH and CDR2 LQKENI. With 0 bases removed from V and 0 bases from J, the gap between germline ends came to 9 bases. This CDR3 has 17 amino acids. DNA for the CDR3: TGTGCCAGCTCACCACCATATATTAGCTCTGGGGCCAACGTCCTGACTTTC. Translated: CASSPPYISSGANVLTF.

This sequence joins TRBV28 and TRBJ2-7, with D possibly being TRBD1 (6 bases). The CDR3 covers 14 residues. V gave up 1 base and J gave up 2 bases, with 9 bases separating them. Germline loops: CDR1 MDHEN, CDR2 SYDVKM. DNA of the CDR3: TGTGCCAGCAGTTTATTGAGGGGGACCTACGAGCAGTACTTC. Translated, it gives CASSLLRGTYEQYF.

The V and J genes are TRBV7-3 and TRBJ2-7; 9 bases match TRBD2. The junction had 6 bases not matched to a gene; V was cut back by 3 bases and J by 3 bases. Germline CDR1 is SGHTA and CDR2 is FQGTGA. The CDR3 runs to 15 residues. In DNA, the CDR3 is TGTGCCAGCAGCTTGGGCGCGGGGGGGCTCTACGAGCAGTACTTC. Translated, it gives CASSLGAGGLYEQYF.

The V call is TRBV18, the J call TRBJ2-5; the match to TRBD1 covers 7 bases. Germline lookup yields CDR1 KGHSH and CDR2 LQKENI. The CDR3 has 13 residues. The V gene end was trimmed by 3 bases and the J gene end by 10 bases; junction bases not matched to a gene: 8. The CDR3 DNA reads as TGTGCCAGCTCACCCCAGGGGGACGAACACCAGTACTTC. It codes for CASSPQGDEHQYF.

V and J are TRBV6-6 and TRBJ1-1; D not certain. The CDR3 has 15 residues. V lost 6 bases, J lost 3 bases, and 17 bases lay in between. Germline values: CDR1 MNHNY, CDR2 SVGAGI (reference sequence). The CDR3 is CASRLFRSGDTEAFF. The CDR3 DNA reads as TGTGCCAGCAGGCTCTTTCGGAGCGGGGACACTGAAGCTTTCTTT.

The chain couples TRBV10-3 to TRBJ2-5; TRBD1 matches at 9 bases. The CDR3 loop spans 14 amino acids. CDR1 ENHRY and CDR2 SYGVKD come from the germline V gene. The V segment lost 6 bases and the J segment 2 bases; nucleotides outside the gene matches: 4. DNA of the CDR3: TGTGCCATCAGGGGGGGACAGGGACAAGAGACCCAGTACTTC. Its protein is CAIRGGQGQETQYF.